This T cell receptor (beta chain) emerged from a study of early stage breast cancer tumors (TCRdb year 2017). Looking at the study overall: Of the roughly 15 invasive breast tumors, roughly eleven were found to be estrogen receptor-positive, progesterone receptor-positive and HER2-negative. Across all samples, a few million templates representing around 1 million unique clonotypes were detected. On average, each sample had roughly 9.9-fold read coverage. About 65% of the 12 ER+/PR+/HER2- tumors were invasive ductal carcinomas, while the other four were invasive lobular carcinomas. Study-wide conclusions, independent of this receptor: Enriched TCRB sequences shared across patients were found to be mostly commonly generated sequences that were unlikely to play an important role in the tumor microenvironment. Because the cohort was small, analysis by tumor subtype was not possible. Greater similarity was observed between blood and normal breast repertoires than between blood and tumor repertoires, and tumor was distinguished from normal in about 85% of the 16 patients when each tissue was compared with blood. Chain pairing and functional markers such as CD4, CD8 and FOXP3 were missed by bulk genomic DNA sequencing of unsorted cells. Compared with adjacent normal breast tissue, tumors had approximately 2.7-fold higher T cell density and higher clonality.

The study profiled bulk TCR beta-chain repertoires in matched peripheral blood, tumor and adjacent normal breast tissue taken from over 15 patients with early-stage breast cancer. Before surgery, roughly 5-11 mL of whole blood was collected into EDTA tubes and then processed within 2 hours. Peripheral blood mononuclear cells were isolated by Ficoll-Paque centrifugation in SepMate-50 tubes. PBMCs were cryopreserved in approximately 90% FBS with around 10% DMSO in aliquots of roughly 1.8 to 4 million cells and stored in liquid nitrogen. The Qiagen AllPrep DNA/RNA Mini kit was used for genomic DNA extraction. Two independent genomic DNA replicates were amplified for each sample, with around 0.5 ug used for blood and about 1.5 ug for tumor or normal breast. TCRB sequencing of genomic DNA was carried out with the ImmunoSeq Intro kit according to the manufacturer's instructions. Multiplex PCR was run for around 30 cycles using proprietary primers and spike-in control sequences for absolute quantification. Single-end 150-bp reads were used to sequence an 87-bp fragment spanning the CDR3 plus the flanking V and J genes. Seven samples, each with two replicates, were multiplexed per lane of an Illumina MiSeq using version 3.0 chemistry. Under the source paper's analysis protocol: Raw data were processed by the vendor's proprietary pipeline, with both replicates merged into one result per sample. Productive rearrangements sharing the V-gene family, CDR3 amino acid sequence and J-gene segment were defined as clonotypes. Clonality was computed as 1 minus the normalized Shannon entropy (Pielou evenness) of TCRB abundances. T cell density was estimated by dividing total templates by the number of input cells inferred from the DNA input amount. Recon with default parameters was used to estimate total repertoire diversity and clonality. A clonotype counted as tumor-enriched if its abundance in tumor exceeded 0.1% and was at least 32-fold higher than its abundance in normal breast. Held by TCRdb, this immuneACCESS table contains in-frame sequences only and omits some clones. Under half of the omission traces to an unresolved V gene where checked; the cause of the rest is unknown. D and trimming were read from the DNA, whereas the V and J calls and clone size are those reported in that table. Here the sample has 45,000 to 60,000 clones; about 89% occur a single time. About 5% of the sample is in the top ten clones.

Concerning this clone: Its specific antigen is unknown. The input lacks base qualities; no much larger clone sits a single base away.

From V the trimming removes 1 base and from J it removes 1 base, while the gene matches leave 1 base of the junction unaccounted for. The germline V gene provides CDR1 SGHTA and CDR2 FQGTGA. The CDR3 goes from the cysteine to the phenylalanine over 15 residues. Of all the DNA, just the CDR3 is kept, 45 bases in frame from base 1. The chain uses TRBV7-3 and TRBJ2-3; TRBD1 matches 8 bases in the middle. Sequencing was done on a sample of blood. The TCR comes from a person aged 70 to 85 with breast cancer. The CDR3 reads CASSLMGQGTDTQYF. The bases are TGTGCCAGCAGCTTAATGGGACAGGGCACAGATACGCAGTATTTT.